This TCR beta chain is from a study of CD8 T cells in ankylosing spondylitis. Whole-study findings and limits: A TCR beta motif made of fewer than ten highly homologous variants seemed typical of ankylosing spondylitis blood. Reportedly, disease-linked clones are significantly enriched in ankylosing spondylitis patients' matched synovial fluid.

The CDR3 is 15 residues long. Trimming at V came to 3 bases and at J to 6 bases, leaving 7 bases not matched to a gene. Quantitative 5'-RACE with molecular barcodes produced the TCR beta libraries. TCRdb called the 5' RACE reads again in MiXCR, with one record for every CDR3 protein. Of roughly 130,000 distinct CDR3 sequences in the sample, approximately 15% were seen once. With respect to this clonotype: Its specificity is not known.

The source of this sequence is a female donor with ankylosing spondylitis or in good health (not recorded which). The sequenced sample was blood, either unsorted or a sorted T cell fraction (not recorded which). The chain employs TRBV12-3 or TRBV12-4 and TRBJ2-7, with 11 nucleotides matching TRBD2. The CDR3 coding sequence is TGTGCCAGCAGTTTCTTAACTAGCGGGAGTGGCGAGCAGTACTTC. Its translation: CASSFLTSGSGEQYF.